This T cell receptor beta chain was sequenced during a study of blood T cell repertoires in COVID-19. Study at large: PBMCs, B-cell-depleted T cells, or T cells were the source of the cDNA or gDNA that made up the material.

Original processing methods: Amplification with reference gene primers provided the estimates of nucleated cell counts. Profiling relied on immunoSEQ multiplex PCR, and the TCRdb table lists in-frame clones only, not all of them. V, J and clone size were drawn from that table, and D and trimming were deduced from the DNA. The sample shows 25,000 to 35,000 clones, 84% of them seen only once. J lost 0 bases, V lost 0 bases, and 5 bases had no gene match. The CDR3 covers 17 residues. CDR1 is SGHRS, CDR2 YFSETQ, per germline. The clonotype comes from a man aged 65-85 years with active COVID-19. This chain uses TRBV5-1 with TRBJ1-4; 7 bases are shared with TRBD1. The sample was peripheral blood. CDR3 sequence: CASSLGTGVATNEKLFF. The DNA of the CDR3 is TGCGCCAGCAGCTTGGGGACAGGCGTTGCAACTAATGAAAAACTGTTTTTT.